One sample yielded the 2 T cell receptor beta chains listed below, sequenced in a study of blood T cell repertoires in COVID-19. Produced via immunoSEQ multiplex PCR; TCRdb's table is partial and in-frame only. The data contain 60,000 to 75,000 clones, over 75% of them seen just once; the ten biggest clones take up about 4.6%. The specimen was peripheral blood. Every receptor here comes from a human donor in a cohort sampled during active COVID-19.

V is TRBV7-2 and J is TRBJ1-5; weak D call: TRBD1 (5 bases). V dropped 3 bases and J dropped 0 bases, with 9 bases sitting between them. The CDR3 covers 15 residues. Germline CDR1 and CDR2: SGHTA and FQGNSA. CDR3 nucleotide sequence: TGTGCCAGCAGCTTGGGGGGGAATAGCAATCAGCCCCAGCATTTT. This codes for CASSLGGNSNQPQHF. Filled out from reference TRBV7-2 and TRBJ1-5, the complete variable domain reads GAGVSQSPSNKVTEKGKDVELRCDPISGHTALYWYRQSLGQGLEFLIYFQGNSAPDKSGLPSDRFSAERTGGSVSTLTIQRTQQEDSAVYLCASSLGGNSNQPQHFGDGTRLSIL.

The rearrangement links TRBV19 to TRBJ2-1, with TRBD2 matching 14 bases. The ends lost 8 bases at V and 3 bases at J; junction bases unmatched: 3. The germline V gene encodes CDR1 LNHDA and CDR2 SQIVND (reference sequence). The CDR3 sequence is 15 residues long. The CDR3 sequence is CASWTSGGRYNEQFF. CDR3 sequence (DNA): TGTGCCAGTTGGACTAGCGGGGGGCGCTACAATGAGCAGTTCTTC.